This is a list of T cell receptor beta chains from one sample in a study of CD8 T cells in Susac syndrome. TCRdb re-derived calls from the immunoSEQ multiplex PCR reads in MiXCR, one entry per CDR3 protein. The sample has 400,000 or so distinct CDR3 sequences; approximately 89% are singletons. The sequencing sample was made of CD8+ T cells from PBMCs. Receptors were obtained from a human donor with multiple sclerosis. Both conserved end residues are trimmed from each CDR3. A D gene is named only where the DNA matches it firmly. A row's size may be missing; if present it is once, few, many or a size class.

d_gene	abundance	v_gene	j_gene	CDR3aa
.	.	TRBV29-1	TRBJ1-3	SVEDQVGNTIY
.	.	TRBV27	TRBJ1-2	ASSWDGLYGYT
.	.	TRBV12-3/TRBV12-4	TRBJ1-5	ASILGGSNQPQH
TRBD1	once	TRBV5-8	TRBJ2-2	ASSLIGTESLANTGELF
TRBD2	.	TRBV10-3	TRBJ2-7	AARTGTSGSYEQY
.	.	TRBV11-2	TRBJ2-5	ASSLRGRGNQETQY
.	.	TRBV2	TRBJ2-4	ASSDGENIQY
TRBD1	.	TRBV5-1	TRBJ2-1	ASSPTGARNEQF
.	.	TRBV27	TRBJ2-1	ASSLDSWGYNEQF
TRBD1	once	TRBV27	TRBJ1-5	ASSEGTGSNQPQH
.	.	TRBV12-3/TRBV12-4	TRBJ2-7	ASSPSHSGFYEQY
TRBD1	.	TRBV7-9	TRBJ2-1	ASSGGTGSSYNEQF
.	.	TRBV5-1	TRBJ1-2	ASSLEAGANYGYT
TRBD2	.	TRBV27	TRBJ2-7	ASSLFPSGTSEQY
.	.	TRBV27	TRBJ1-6	ASGRENSPLH
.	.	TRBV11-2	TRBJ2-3	ASSSSPTDITDTQY
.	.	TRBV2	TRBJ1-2	ASPKSYGYT
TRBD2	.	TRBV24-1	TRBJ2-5	ATREGRTSGVQETQY
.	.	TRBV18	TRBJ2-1	ASSPVGVRYNEQF
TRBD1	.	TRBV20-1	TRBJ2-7	SARTGFGYEQY
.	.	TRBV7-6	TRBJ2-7	ASSPPTDGTYEQY
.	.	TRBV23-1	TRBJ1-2	ASSHCSPPKGT
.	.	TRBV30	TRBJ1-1	ATSEGREAF
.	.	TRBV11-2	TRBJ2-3	ASSLVPRGSTDTQY